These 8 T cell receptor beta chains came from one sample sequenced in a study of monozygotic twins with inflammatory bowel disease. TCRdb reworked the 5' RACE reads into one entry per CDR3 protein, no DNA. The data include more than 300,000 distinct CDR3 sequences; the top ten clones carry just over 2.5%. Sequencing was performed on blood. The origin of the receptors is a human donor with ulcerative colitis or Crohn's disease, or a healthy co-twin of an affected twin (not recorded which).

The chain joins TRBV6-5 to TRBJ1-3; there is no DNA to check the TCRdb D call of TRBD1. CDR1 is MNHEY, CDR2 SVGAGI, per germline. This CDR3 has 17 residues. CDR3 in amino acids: CASSYSRTHPPGNTIYF.

The CDR3 region is CASRLDRGIQYF. This chain joins TRBV4-3 and TRBJ2-4; TCRdb's D call, TRBD1, is unchecked because there is no DNA. This CDR3 comprises 12 residues. Germline V gene data show CDR1 as LGHNA and CDR2 as YSLEER.

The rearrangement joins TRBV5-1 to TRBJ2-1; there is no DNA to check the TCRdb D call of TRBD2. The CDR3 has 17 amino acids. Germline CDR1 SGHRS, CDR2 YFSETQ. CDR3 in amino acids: CASSLVVAGGPGNEQFF.

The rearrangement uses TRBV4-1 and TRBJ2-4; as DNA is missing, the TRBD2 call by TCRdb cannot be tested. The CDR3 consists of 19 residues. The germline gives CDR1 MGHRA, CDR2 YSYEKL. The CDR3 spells CASSQEGSGLAGAKNIQYF.

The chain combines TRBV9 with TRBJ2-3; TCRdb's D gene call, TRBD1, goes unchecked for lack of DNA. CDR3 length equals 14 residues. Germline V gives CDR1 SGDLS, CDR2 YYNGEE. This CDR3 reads CASSVGGGQNTQYF.

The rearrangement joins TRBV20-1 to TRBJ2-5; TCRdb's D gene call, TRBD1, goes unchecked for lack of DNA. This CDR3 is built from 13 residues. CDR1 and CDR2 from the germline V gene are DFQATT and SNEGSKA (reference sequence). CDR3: CSASGGAPETQYF.

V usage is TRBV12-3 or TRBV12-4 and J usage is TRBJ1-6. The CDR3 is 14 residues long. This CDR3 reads CASSFTGPNSPLHF.

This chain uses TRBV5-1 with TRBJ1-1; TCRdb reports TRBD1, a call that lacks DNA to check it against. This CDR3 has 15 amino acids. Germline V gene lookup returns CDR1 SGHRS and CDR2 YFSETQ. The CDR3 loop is CASRPQGFMNTEAFF.